This TCR beta chain was sequenced in a study of post-analysis software for immune sequencing data. Study-level results: Included in a set of about 5 TRBV segments more frequent in patients than controls were TRBV5-6, TRBV5-1 and TRBV20-1.

The CDR3 spans 14 residues. Trimming took 4 bases from V and 0 from J, leaving 8 bases between them. As regards this clonotype: Its antigen is unknown.

The library was made from cDNA and included unique molecular identifiers. MiXCR, applied by TCRdb to the PCR reads, yields one record per CDR3 protein. The sample carries some 500,000 distinct CDR3 sequences, around 40% recorded once. The chain employs TRBV12-3 or TRBV12-4 and TRBJ2-3; D is undetermined. The specimen sequenced was blood. The sequence came from a girl aged 5-17 years with multiple sclerosis. The CDR3 protein is CASSSHLSTDTQYF. In DNA, the CDR3 is TGTGCCAGCAGTTCCCATCTGAGCACAGATACGCAGTATTTT.